The following is a T cell receptor beta chain sequence with its context. Germline loops: CDR1 SGHTA, CDR2 FQGNSA. The V and J ends lost 4 bases and 4 bases, in that order; junction bases with no gene match: 8. This CDR3 comprises 15 residues. This sample stems from a study of cytomegalovirus exposure and HLA in healthy donors. The PCR made use of 60 Vbeta and 13 Jbeta primers. Produced via immunoSEQ multiplex PCR; TCRdb's table is partial and in-frame only. The sample holds about 170,000 clones; about four fifths are singletons and the top ten take around 7.3%. The sequencing sample was made of PBMCs. The chain is built from TRBV7-2 and TRBJ2-5; TRBD2 matches at 8 bases. The receptor was isolated from a man younger than 40 in good health and CMV-seropositive. The CDR3 here is CASSWVTSVGETQYF. The CDR3 coding sequence is TGTGCCAGCAGCTGGGTGACTAGCGTCGGAGAGACCCAGTACTTC.